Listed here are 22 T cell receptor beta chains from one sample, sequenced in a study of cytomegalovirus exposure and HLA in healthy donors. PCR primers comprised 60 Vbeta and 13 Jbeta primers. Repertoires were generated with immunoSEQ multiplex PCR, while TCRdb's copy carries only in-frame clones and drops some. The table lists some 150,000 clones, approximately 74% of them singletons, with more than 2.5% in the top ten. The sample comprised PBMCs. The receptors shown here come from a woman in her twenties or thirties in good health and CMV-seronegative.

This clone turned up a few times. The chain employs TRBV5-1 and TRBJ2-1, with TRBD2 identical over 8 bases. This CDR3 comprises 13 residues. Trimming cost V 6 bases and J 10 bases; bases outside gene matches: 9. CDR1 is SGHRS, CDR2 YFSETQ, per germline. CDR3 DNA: TGCGCCAGCAAAGCGGGAGAGGAAGCCGAGCAGTTCTTC. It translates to CASKAGEEAEQFF.

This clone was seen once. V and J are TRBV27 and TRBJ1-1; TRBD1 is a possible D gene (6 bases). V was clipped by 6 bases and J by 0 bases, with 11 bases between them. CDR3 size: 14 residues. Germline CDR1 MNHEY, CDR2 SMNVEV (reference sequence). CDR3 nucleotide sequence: TGTGCCAGCAGCCCCTCAGGGGTGAACACTGAAGCTTTCTTT. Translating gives CASSPSGVNTEAFF.

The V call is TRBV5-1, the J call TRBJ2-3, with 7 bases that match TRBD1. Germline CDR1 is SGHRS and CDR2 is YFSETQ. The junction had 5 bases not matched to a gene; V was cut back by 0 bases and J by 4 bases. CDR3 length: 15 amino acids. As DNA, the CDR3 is TGCGCCAGCAGCTTGGAGGGGACAGCACCAGATACGCAGTATTTT. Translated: CASSLEGTAPDTQYF.

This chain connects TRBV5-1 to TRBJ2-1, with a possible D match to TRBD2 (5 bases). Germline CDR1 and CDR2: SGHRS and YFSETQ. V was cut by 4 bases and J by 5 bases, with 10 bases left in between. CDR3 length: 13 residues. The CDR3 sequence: CASSLDGDNEQFF. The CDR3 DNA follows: TGCGCCAGCAGCCTGGACGGGGACAATGAGCAGTTCTTC. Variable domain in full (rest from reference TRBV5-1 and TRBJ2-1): KAGVTQTPRYLIKTRGQQVTLSCSPISGHRSVSWYQQTPGQGLQFLFEYFSETQRNKGNFPGRFSGRQFSNSRSEMNVSTLELGDSALYLCASSLDGDNEQFFGPGTRLTVL.

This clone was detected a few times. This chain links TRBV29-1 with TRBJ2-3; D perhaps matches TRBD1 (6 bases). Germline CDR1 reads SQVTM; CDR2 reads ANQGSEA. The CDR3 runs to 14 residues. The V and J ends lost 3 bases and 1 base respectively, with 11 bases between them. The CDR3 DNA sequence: TGCAGCGTTGATTCGTCAGGGGGCACAGATACGCAGTATTTT. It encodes CSVDSSGGTDTQYF.

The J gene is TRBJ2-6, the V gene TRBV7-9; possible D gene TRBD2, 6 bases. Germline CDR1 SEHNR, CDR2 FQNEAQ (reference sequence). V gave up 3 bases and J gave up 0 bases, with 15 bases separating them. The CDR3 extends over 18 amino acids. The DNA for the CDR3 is TGTGCCAGCAGCTTGGGGTCCGGACTATTCTCTGGGGCCAACGTCCTGACTTTC. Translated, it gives CASSLGSGLFSGANVLTF.

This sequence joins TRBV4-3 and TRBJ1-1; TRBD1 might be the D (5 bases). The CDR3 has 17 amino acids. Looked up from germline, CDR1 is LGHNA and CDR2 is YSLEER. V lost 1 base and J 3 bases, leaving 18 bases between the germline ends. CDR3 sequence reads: CASSQAGPRGRDTEAFF. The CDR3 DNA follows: TGCGCCAGCAGCCAAGCCGGACCGCGGGGCAGGGACACTGAAGCTTTCTTT.

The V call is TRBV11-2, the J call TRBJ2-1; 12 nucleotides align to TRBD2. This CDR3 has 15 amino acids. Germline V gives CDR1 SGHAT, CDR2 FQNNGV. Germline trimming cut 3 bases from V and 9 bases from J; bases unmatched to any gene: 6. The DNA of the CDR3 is TGTGCCAGCAGCTTTGCTAGCGGGGGGGTTGGTGAGCAGTTCTTC. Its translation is CASSFASGGVGEQFF.

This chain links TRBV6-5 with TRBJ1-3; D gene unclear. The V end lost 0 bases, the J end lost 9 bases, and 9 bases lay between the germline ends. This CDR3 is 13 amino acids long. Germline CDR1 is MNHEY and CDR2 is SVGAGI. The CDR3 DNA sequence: TGTGCCAGCAGTTACTCGAGTCTAGGCACCATATATTTT. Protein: CASSYSSLGTIYF.

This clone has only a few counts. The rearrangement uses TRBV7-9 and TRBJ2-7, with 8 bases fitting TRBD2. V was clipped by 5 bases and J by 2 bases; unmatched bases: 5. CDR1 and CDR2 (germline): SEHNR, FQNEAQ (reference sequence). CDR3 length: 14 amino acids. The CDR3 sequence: CASSPLAGTYEQYF. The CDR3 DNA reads TGTGCCAGCAGCCCGTTAGCGGGGACCTACGAGCAGTACTTC.

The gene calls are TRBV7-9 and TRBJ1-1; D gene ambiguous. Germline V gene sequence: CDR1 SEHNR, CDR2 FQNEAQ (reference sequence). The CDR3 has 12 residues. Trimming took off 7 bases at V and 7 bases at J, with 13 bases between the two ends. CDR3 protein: CASTLEGGEAFF. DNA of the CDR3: TGTGCCAGCACCCTGGAGGGAGGTGAAGCTTTCTTT.

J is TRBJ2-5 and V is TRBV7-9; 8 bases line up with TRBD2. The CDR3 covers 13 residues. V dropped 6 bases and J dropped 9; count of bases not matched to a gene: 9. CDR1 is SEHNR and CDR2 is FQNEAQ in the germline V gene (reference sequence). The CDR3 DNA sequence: TGTGCCAGCAGACGGGGACTAGGAGGGGCCCAGTACTTC. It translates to CASRRGLGGAQYF.

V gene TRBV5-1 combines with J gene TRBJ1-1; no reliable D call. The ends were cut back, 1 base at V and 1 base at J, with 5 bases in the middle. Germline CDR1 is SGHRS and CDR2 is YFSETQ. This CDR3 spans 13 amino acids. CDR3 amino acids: CASSLTANTEAFF. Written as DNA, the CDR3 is TGCGCCAGCAGCTTGACAGCGAACACTGAAGCTTTCTTT.

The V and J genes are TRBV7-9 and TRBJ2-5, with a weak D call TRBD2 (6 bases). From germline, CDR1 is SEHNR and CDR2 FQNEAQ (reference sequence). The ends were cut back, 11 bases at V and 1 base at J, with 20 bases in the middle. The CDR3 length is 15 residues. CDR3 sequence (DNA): TGTGCCGCACTCGAGTGGGACGGGGGCCAAGAGACCCAGTACTTC. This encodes CAALEWDGGQETQYF.

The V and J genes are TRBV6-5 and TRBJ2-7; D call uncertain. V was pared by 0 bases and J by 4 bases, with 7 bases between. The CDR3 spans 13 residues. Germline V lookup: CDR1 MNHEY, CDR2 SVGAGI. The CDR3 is CASSYSRNYEQYF. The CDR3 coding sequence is TGTGCCAGCAGTTACTCGCGGAATTACGAGCAGTACTTC.

This chain's CDR3 is CASTRDHYEQYF. In nucleotides, the CDR3 is TGTGCCAGTACACGGGATCACTACGAGCAGTACTTC. The rearrangement links TRBV2 to TRBJ2-7; TRBD2 is a possible D gene (5 bases). Germline-derived CDR1 and CDR2 are SNHLY and FYNNEI. V lost 9 bases, J lost 3 bases, and 12 bases lay in between. This CDR3 comprises 12 residues.

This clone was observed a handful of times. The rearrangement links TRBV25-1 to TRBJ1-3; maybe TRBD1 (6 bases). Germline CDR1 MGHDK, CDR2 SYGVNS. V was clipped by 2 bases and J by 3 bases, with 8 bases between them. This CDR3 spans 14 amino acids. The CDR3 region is CASSEPGDGNTIYF. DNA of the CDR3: TGTGCCAGCAGTGAACCAGGGGATGGAAACACCATATATTTT.

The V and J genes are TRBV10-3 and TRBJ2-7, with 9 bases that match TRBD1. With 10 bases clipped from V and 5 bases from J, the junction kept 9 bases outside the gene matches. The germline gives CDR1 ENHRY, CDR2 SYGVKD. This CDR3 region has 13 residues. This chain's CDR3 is CATLTGGRNEQYF. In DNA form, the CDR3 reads TGTGCCACCCTGACAGGGGGGCGGAACGAGCAGTACTTC.

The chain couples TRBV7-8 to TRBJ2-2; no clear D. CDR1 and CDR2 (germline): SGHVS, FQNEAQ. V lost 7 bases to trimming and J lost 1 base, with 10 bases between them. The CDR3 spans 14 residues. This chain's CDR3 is CASIPRGNTGELFF. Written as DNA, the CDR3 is TGTGCCAGCATCCCTAGAGGGAACACCGGGGAGCTGTTTTTT. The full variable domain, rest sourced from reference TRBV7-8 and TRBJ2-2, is GAGVSQSPRYKVAKRGQDVALRCDPISGHVSLFWYQQALGQGPEFLTYFQNEAQLDKSGLPSDRFFAERPEGSVSTLKIQRTQQEDSAVYLCASIPRGNTGELFFGEGSRLTVL.

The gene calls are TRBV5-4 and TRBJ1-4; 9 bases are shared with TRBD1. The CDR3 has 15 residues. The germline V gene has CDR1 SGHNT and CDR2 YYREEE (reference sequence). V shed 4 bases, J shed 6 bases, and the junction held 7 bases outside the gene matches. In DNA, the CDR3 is TGTGCCAGCAGCCAAGGACAGGGGTTTTATGAAAAACTGTTTTTT. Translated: CASSQGQGFYEKLFF.

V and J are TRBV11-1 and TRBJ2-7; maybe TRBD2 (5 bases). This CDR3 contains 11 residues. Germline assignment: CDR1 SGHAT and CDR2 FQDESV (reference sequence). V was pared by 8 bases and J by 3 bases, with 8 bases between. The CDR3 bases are TGTGCCAGCTCCGACTACTACGAGCAGTACTTC. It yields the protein CASSDYYEQYF.

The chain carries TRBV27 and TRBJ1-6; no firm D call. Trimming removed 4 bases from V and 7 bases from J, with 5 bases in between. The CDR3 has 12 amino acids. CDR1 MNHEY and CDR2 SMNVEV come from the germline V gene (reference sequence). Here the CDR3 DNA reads TGTGCCAGCAGTTGGCGGAATTCACCCCTCCACTTT. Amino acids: CASSWRNSPLHF.